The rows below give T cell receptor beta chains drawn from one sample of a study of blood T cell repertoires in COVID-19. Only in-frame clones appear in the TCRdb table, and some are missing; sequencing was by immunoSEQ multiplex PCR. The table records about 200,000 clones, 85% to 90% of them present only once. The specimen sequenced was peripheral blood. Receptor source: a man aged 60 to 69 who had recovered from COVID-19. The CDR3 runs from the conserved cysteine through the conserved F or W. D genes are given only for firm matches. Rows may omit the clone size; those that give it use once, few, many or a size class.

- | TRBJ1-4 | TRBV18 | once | CASSRATTTNEKLFF | TGTGCCAGCTCACGGGCGACAACTACTAATGAAAAACTGTTTTTT
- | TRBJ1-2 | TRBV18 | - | CASSARDTTYGYTF | TGTGCCAGCTCAGCCCGGGACACCACATATGGCTACACCTTC
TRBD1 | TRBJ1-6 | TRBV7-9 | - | CASSSTGTGKGSPLHF | TGTGCCAGCAGCTCCACCGGGACAGGGAAGGGTTCACCCCTCCACTTT
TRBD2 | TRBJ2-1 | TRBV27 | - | CATKGFGLAGDNEQFF | TGTGCCACCAAGGGATTCGGACTAGCGGGAGACAATGAGCAGTTCTTC
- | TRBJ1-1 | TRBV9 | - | CASSVERNTEAFF | TGTGCCAGCAGCGTAGAGAGAAACACTGAAGCTTTCTTT
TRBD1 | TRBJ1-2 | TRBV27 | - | CASSSSGTDYNGYTF | TGTGCCAGCAGTTCCTCCGGGACAGATTATAATGGCTACACCTTC
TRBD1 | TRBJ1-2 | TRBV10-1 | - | CASWDSGGFLVGYTF | TGCGCCAGTTGGGACAGCGGGGGTTTTTTGGTTGGCTACACCTTC
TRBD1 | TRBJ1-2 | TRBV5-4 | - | CASSQGGQGPNYGYTF | TGTGCCAGCAGCCAGGGGGGACAGGGGCCTAACTATGGCTACACCTTC
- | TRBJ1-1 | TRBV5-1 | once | CASSLSYGDLMNTEAFF | TGCGCCAGCAGCCTCTCTTATGGAGACCTTATGAACACTGAAGCTTTCTTT
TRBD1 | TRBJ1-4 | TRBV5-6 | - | CASSLTGVHEKLFF | TGTGCCAGCAGCTTGACAGGGGTCCACGAAAAACTGTTTTTT
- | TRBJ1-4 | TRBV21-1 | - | CASSKTETNEKLFF | TGTGCCAGCAGCAAAACAGAAACTAATGAAAAACTGTTTTTT
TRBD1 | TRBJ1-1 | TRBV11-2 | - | CASSVDRGTEAFF | TGTGCCAGCAGCGTAGACAGGGGGACTGAAGCTTTCTTT
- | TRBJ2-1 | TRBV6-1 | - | CASREGGGNNNEQFF | TGTGCCAGCAGGGAAGGGGGAGGCAACAACAATGAGCAGTTCTTC
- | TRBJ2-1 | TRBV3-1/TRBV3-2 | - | CASSQGVLGNNEQFF | TGTGCCAGCAGCCAAGGGGTACTAGGCAACAATGAGCAGTTCTTC
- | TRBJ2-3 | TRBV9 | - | CASSVDQGSDTQYF | TGTGCCAGCAGCGTAGACCAGGGTTCAGATACGCAGTATTTT
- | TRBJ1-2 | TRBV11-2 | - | CASSLDGGRAYGYTF | TGTGCCAGCAGCCTCGACGGGGGGCGAGCCTATGGCTACACCTTC
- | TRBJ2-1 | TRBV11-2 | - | CASSLGAYNEQFF | TGTGCCAGCAGCCTGGGCGCCTACAATGAGCAGTTCTTC
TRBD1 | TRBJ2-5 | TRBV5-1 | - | CASSSGQPGGETQYF | TGCGCCAGCAGCTCGGGACAGCCAGGAGGAGAGACCCAGTACTTC
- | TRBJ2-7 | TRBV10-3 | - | CATTGDRGPYEQYF | TGTGCCACCACGGGGGATCGAGGGCCCTACGAGCAGTACTTC
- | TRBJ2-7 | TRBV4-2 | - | CASSPFPGPYEQYF | TGTGCCAGCAGCCCCTTCCCAGGGCCCTACGAGCAGTACTTC
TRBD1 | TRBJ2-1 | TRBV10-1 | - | CASSPRTGASYNEQFF | TGCGCCAGCAGTCCGAGGACAGGGGCGTCCTACAATGAGCAGTTCTTC
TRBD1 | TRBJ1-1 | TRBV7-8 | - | CASSQDRETEAFF | TGTGCCAGCAGCCAAGACAGGGAAACTGAAGCTTTCTTT
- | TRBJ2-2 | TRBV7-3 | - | CASSAAGGARGGELFF | TGTGCCAGCAGCGCGGCTGGCGGGGCCCGAGGCGGGGAGCTGTTTTTT
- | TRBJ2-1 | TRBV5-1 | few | CASSLYLNEQFF | TGCGCCAGCAGCTTGTATCTCAATGAGCAGTTCTTC
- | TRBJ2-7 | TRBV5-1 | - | CASSFPGKGEQYF | TGCGCCAGCAGCTTCCCAGGGAAGGGGGAGCAGTACTTC
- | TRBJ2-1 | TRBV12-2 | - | CASRLVSGPSYNEQFF | TGTGCAAGTCGCTTAGTTAGCGGCCCCTCCTACAATGAGCAGTTCTTC
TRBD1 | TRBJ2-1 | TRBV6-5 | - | CASSPRTGLGNEQFF | TGTGCCAGCAGTCCTCGGACAGGGCTAGGCAATGAGCAGTTCTTC
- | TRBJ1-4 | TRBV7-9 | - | CASSLKPRGPTVGEKLFF | TGTGCCAGCAGCTTAAAACCCCGCGGCCCGACGGTCGGTGAAAAACTGTTTTTT
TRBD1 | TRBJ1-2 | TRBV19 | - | CASSATGVFSYGYTF | TGTGCCAGTAGTGCGACAGGGGTTTTTAGCTATGGCTACACCTTC
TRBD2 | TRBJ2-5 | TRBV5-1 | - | CASSLAAGEKTQYF | TGCGCCAGCAGCTTGGCCGCGGGAGAAAAGACCCAGTACTTC
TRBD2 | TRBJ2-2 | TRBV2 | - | CASRKRLAANTGELFF | TGTGCCAGCAGGAAAAGACTAGCGGCGAACACCGGGGAGCTGTTTTTT
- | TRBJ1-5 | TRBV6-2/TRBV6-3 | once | CASSLQYNQPQHF | TGTGCCAGCAGCCTGCAGTACAATCAGCCCCAGCATTTT
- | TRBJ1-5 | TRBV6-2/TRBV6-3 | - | CASSPRGGTSNQPQHF | TGTGCCAGCAGTCCCCGGGGGGGGACTAGCAATCAGCCCCAGCATTTT
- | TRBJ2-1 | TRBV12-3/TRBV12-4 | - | CATRLLTYNEQFF | TGTGCCACCCGACTCCTTACCTACAATGAGCAGTTCTTC
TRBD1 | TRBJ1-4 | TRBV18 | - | CASSPGQGLEKLFF | TGTGCCAGCTCCCCAGGACAGGGTCTTGAAAAACTGTTTTTT
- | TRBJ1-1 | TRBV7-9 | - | CASSFPGPGTEAFF | TGTGCCAGCAGCTTCCCAGGGCCAGGGACTGAAGCTTTCTTT
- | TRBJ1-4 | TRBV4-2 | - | CASSQVPGNEKLFF | TGTGCCAGCAGCCAAGTTCCGGGTAATGAAAAACTGTTTTTT
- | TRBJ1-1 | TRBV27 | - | CASSSGQTDMNTEAFF | TGTGCCAGCAGTTCAGGACAGACCGACATGAACACTGAAGCTTTCTTT
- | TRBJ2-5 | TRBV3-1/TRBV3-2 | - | CASSQDGVKTQYF | TGTGCCAGCAGCCAAGATGGAGTGAAGACCCAGTACTTC
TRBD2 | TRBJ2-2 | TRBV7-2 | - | CASSSRPLSSGTGELFF | TGTGCCAGCAGCTCCCGGCCCCTCTCTAGCGGGACCGGGGAGCTGTTTTTT
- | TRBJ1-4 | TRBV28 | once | CASSLWGGLGDEKLFF | TGTGCCAGCAGTTTATGGGGAGGTTTAGGGGATGAAAAACTGTTTTTT
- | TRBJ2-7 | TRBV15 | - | CATSRDQDSYEQYF | TGTGCCACCAGCAGAGATCAGGATTCCTACGAGCAGTACTTC
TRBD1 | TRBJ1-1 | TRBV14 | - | CASSPWTGMNTEAFF | TGTGCCAGCAGCCCTTGGACAGGCATGAACACTGAAGCTTTCTTT
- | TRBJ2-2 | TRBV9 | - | CASSVGLGGPGMIGELFF | TGTGCCAGCAGCGTAGGTCTAGGGGGACCGGGTATGATCGGGGAGCTGTTTTTT
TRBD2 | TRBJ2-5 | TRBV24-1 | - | CATSDLLAGAGETQYF | TGTGCCACCAGTGACCTACTAGCGGGAGCTGGTGAGACCCAGTACTTC
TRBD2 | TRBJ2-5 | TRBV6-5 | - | CASSLAGGPHETQYF | TGTGCCAGCAGTCTAGCGGGAGGGCCACATGAGACCCAGTACTTC
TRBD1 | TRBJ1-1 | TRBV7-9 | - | CASSLTGGNTEAFF | TGTGCCAGCAGCTTAACAGGGGGGAACACTGAAGCTTTCTTT
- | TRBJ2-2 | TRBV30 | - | CAWSGRVPNTGELFF | TGTGCCTGGAGTGGGAGGGTCCCGAACACCGGGGAGCTGTTTTTT
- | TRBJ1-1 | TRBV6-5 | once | CASSRTGHLPVEAFF | TGTGCCAGCAGTCGGACGGGACACTTACCGGTTGAAGCTTTCTTT
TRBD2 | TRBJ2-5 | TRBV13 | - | CASSSAGGSETQYF | TGTGCCAGCAGCTCAGCGGGGGGTAGTGAGACCCAGTACTTC
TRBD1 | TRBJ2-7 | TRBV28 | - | CASSPPGQSSYEQYF | TGTGCCAGCAGTCCTCCGGGACAGAGCTCCTACGAGCAGTACTTC
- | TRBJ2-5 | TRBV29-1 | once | CSVRLQETQYF | TGCAGCGTACGGTTGCAAGAGACCCAGTACTTC
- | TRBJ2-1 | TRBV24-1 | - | CATRDGVDEQFF | TGTGCCACCCGCGACGGGGTGGATGAGCAGTTCTTC
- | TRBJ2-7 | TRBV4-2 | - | CASSQDGPGISYEQYF | TGTGCCAGCAGCCAAGATGGGCCAGGAATTTCGTACGAGCAGTACTTC
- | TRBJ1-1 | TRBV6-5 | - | CASSLRRATEAFF | TGTGCCAGCAGTTTAAGGAGGGCGACTGAAGCTTTCTTT
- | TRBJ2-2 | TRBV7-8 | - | CASSLTLPRLFTGELFF | TGTGCCAGCAGCTTAACATTGCCTCGACTCTTCACCGGGGAGCTGTTTTTT
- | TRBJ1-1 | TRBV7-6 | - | CASTPLPAEAFF | TGTGCCAGCACCCCCCTACCCGCTGAAGCTTTCTTT
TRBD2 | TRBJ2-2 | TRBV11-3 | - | CASSPSGTNTGELFF | TGTGCCAGCAGCCCTAGCGGAACGAACACCGGGGAGCTGTTTTTT
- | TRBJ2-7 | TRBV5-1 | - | CASSLGEAYEQYF | TGCGCCAGCAGCTTGGGAGAGGCCTACGAGCAGTACTTC